A single sample gave rise to the 5 T cell receptor beta chains below, sequenced in a study of Graves' ophthalmopathy and Graves' hyperthyroidism. Researchers took RNA transcripts and amplified TCR beta CDR3 regions from them. Second-round multiplex PCR came after first-round RT-PCR with HTBI primers. TCRdb itself ran the multiplex PCR reads through MiXCR, one entry per CDR3 protein. This sample has 900,000 to 1,200,000 distinct CDR3 sequences; approximately 35% occur once, and the top ten carry 8.5% to 14%. Sequencing used peripheral blood or thyroid tissue (not recorded which). These receptors all stem from an adult man with Graves' hyperthyroidism.

This clonotype appeared many times. The chain carries TRBV20-1 and TRBJ1-3, with D uncertain. The germline CDR1 and CDR2 sequences are DFQATT and SNEGSKA (reference sequence). Trimming took off 1 base at V and 0 bases at J, with 7 bases between the two ends. This CDR3 contains 14 residues. CDR3 coding DNA: TGCAGTGCTAGAGCAGTCAGCTCTGGAAACACCATATATTTT. Its protein product is CSARAVSSGNTIYF.

The chain carries TRBV20-1 and TRBJ1-1; 8 positions agree with TRBD1. CDR3 length: 14 amino acids. The V gene end was trimmed by 3 bases and the J gene end by 1 base; junction bases not matched to a gene: 4. Germline lookup yields CDR1 DFQATT and CDR2 SNEGSKA (reference sequence). The CDR3 protein is CSARKTGENTEAFF. The CDR3 DNA sequence: TGCAGTGCTAGGAAGACAGGGGAGAACACTGAAGCTTTCTTT.

This clonotype was seen at least ten times. The chain links TRBV10-3 to TRBJ2-7, with 10 bases identical to TRBD2. After removal of 8 bases from V and 3 bases from J, the junction contained 4 bases not matched to a gene. The CDR3 totals 13 residues. Germline CDR1 and CDR2: ENHRY and SYGVKD. CDR3 coding DNA: TGTGCCATCGGGGCTAGCGGGAGCTACGAGCAGTACTTC. This encodes CAIGASGSYEQYF.

V and J are TRBV15 and TRBJ2-5; 8 bases map to TRBD2. The V gene end was trimmed by 1 base and the J gene end by 1 base; junction bases not matched to a gene: 8. This CDR3 is built from 17 residues. CDR1 is LNHNV, CDR2 YYDKDF, per germline (reference sequence). The CDR3 spells CATSRVGAGAIQETQYF. The CDR3 DNA sequence: TGTGCCACCAGCAGAGTAGGAGCGGGAGCCATCCAAGAGACCCAGTACTTC.

Regarding this clonotype: This sequence may be a read error, since a much larger clone differs from it by one base. This chain uses TRBV7-2 with TRBJ2-7; 7 bases line up with TRBD1. The CDR3 is 17 residues long. V was pared by 5 bases and J by 3 bases, with 16 bases of the junction left unmatched. CDR1 and CDR2 from the germline V gene are SGHTA and FQGNSA. In nucleotides, the CDR3 is TGTGCCAGCAGCCCCCCTACCGACAGGGAAGTAGTCTACGAGCAGTACTTC. Translation: CASSPPTDREVVYEQYF.